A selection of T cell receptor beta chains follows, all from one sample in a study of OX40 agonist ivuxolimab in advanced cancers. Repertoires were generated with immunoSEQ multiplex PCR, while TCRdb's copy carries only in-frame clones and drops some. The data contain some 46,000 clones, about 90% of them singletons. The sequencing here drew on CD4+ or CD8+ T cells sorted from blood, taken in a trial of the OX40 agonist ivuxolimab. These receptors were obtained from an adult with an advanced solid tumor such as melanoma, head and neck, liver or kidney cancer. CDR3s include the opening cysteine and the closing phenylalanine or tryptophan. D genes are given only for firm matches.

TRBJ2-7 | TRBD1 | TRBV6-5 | TGTGCCAGCAGTTACACCGACAGGGGATACGAGCAGTACTTC | CASSYTDRGYEQYF
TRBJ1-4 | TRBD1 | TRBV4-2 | TGTGCCAGCAGCCAAGAGGGCGCAGGGGGGGAAGAAAAACTGTTTTTT | CASSQEGAGGEEKLFF
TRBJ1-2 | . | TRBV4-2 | TGTGCCAGCAGCCAAGATCTGACCCGACAGGCGAACTATGGCTACACCTTC | CASSQDLTRQANYGYTF
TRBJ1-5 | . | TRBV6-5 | TGTGCCAGCAGTTACGGGTCGGGAAGACAGCCCCAGCATTTT | CASSYGSGRQPQHF
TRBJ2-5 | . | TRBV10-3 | TGTGCCAGCTGGGAAGGCACCAGCGGAGGGTCGGTGGCCCAGTACTTC | CASWEGTSGGSVAQYF
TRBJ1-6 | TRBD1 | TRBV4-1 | TGCGCCAGCAGCCAGGGACAGTCCTATAATTCACCCCTCCACTTT | CASSQGQSYNSPLHF
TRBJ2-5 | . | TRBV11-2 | TGTGCCAGCAGCCTTCAGGAACAAGAGACCCAGTACTTC | CASSLQEQETQYF
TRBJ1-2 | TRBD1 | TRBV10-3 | TGTGCCATCAGCGGACAGGGGTTTATTGGCTACACCTTC | CAISGQGFIGYTF
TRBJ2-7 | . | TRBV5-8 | TGTGCCAGCAGCCGCGGCTTTTGGGAAGAGTCCTACGAGCAGTACTTC | CASSRGFWEESYEQYF
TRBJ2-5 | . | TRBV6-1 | TGTGCCAGCAGTGGTGGTAGATCCCAAGAGACCCAGTACTTC | CASSGGRSQETQYF
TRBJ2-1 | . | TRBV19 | TGTGCCAGTAGTACTCCGGGATCTAGCTCCTACAATGAGCAGTTCTTC | CASSTPGSSSYNEQFF
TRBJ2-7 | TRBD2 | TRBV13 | TGTGCCAGCAGTGAAGATGGCGGGGGTGGCAACGAGCAGTACTTC | CASSEDGGGGNEQYF
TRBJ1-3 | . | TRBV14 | TGTGCCAGCAGCCAATTTCTCGGAACTGGAAACACCATATATTTT | CASSQFLGTGNTIYF
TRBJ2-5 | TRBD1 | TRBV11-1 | TGTGCCAGCAGCCAGGGGCAGGGGGTCGAGACCCAGTACTTC | CASSQGQGVETQYF
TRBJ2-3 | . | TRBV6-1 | TGTGCCAGCAGTGAATTAGGCCTCGGGGGCGCAGATACGCAGTATTTT | CASSELGLGGADTQYF
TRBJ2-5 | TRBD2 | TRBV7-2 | TGTGCCAGCAGCTTCCTTAGCGGGAGCGGAGAGACCCAGTACTTC | CASSFLSGSGETQYF
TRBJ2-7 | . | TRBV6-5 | TGTGCCACTCAGGAGGTAGGGTCCTACGAGCAGTACTTC | CATQEVGSYEQYF
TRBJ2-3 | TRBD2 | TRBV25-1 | TGTGCCAGCAGTCCTCCTAGCGGGGCCTACACAGATACGCAGTATTTT | CASSPPSGAYTDTQYF
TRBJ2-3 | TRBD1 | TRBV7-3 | TGTGCCAGCAGCTTTAATGGGGGCGACAGGGAAGCGCAGTATTTT | CASSFNGGDREAQYF